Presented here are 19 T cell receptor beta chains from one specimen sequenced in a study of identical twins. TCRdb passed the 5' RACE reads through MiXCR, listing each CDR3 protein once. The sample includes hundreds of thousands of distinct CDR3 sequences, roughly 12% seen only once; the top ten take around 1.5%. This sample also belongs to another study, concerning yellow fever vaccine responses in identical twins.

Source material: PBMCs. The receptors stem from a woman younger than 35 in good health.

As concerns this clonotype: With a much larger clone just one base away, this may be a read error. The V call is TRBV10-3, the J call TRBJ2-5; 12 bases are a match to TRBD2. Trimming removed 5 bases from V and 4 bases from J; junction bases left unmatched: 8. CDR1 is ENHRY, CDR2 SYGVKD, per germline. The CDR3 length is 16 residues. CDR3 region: CAISKSSGGALETQYF. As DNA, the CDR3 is TGTGCCATCAGTAAATCTAGCGGGGGGGCTTTAGAGACCCAGTACTTC.

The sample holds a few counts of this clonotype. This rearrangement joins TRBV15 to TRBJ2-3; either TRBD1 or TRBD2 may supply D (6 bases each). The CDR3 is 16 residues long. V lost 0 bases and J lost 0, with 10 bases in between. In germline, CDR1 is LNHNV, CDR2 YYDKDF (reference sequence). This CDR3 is CATSRDWGASTDTQYF. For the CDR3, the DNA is TGTGCCACCAGCAGAGATTGGGGGGCGAGCACAGATACGCAGTATTTT.

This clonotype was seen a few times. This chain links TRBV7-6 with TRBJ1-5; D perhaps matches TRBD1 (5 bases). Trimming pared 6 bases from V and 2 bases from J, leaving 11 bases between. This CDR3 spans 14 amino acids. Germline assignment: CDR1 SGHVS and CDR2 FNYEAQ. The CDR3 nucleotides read TGTGCCAGCAGTTCGCGGGGGGGCAATCAGCCCCAGCATTTT. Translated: CASSSRGGNQPQHF.

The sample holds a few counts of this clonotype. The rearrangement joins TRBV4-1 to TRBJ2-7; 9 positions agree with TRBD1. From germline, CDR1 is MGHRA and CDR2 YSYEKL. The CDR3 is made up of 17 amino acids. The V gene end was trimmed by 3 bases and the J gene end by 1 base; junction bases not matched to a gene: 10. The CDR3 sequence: CASSQEPGQGTSYEQYF. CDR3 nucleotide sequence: TGCGCCAGCAGCCAGGAACCGGGACAGGGAACTTCCTACGAGCAGTACTTC.

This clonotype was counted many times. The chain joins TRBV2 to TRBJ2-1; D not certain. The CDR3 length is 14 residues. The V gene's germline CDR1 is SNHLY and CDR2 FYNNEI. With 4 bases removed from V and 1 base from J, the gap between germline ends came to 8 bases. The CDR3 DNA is TGTGCCAGCAGTGTTATACGGTCCTACAATGAGCAGTTCTTC. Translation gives CASSVIRSYNEQFF.

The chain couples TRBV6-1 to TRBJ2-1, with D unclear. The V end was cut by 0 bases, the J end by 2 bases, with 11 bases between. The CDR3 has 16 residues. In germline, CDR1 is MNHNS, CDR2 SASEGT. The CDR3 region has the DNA TGTGCCAGCAGTGAAGCGTTAGCAACCCCCTACAATGAGCAGTTCTTC. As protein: CASSEALATPYNEQFF.

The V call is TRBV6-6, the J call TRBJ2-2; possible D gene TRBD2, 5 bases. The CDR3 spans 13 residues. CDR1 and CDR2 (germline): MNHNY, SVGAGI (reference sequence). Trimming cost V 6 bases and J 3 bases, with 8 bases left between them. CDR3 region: CASREVDTGELFF. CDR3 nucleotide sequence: TGTGCCAGCAGGGAGGTGGACACCGGGGAGCTGTTTTTT.

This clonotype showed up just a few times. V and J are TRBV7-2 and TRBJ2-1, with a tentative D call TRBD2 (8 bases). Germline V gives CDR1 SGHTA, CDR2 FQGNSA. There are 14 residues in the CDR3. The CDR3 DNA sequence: TGTGTCCCAGGGGGACTAGGTGTAACCAGTGAGCAGTTCTTC. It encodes CVPGGLGVTSEQFF.

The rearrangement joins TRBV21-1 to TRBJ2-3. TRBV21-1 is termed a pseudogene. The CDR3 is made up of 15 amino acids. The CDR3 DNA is TGTGCCAGCAGGGCATCGGCTCAGGGCACAGATACGCAGTATTTT. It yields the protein CASRASAQGTDTQYF.

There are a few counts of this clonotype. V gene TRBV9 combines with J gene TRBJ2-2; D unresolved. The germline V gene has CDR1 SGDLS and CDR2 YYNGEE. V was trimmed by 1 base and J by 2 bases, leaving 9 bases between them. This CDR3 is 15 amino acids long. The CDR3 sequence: CASSVRKDNTGELFF. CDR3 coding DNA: TGTGCCAGCAGCGTACGAAAGGACAACACCGGGGAGCTGTTTTTT.

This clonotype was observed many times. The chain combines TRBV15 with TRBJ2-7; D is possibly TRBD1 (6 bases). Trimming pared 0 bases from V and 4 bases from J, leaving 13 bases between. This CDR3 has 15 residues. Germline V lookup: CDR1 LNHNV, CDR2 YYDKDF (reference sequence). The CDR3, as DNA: TGTGCCACCAGCAGAGAGGCAGGGGTCGTGTACGAGCAGTACTTC. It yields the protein CATSREAGVVYEQYF.

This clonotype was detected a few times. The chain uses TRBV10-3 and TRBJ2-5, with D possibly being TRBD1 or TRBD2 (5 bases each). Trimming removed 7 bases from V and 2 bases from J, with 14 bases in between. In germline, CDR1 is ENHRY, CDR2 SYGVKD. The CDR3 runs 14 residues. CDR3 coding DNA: TGTGCCATCACCCCGGAGAGGGGTCAAGAGACCCAGTACTTC. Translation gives CAITPERGQETQYF.

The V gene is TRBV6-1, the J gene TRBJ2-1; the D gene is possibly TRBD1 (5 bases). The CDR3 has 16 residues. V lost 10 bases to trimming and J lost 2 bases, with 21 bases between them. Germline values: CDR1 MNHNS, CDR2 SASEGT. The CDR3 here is CATLKRGSYTYNEQFF. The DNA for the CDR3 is TGTGCCACCCTCAAAAGGGGCTCATACACCTACAATGAGCAGTTCTTC.

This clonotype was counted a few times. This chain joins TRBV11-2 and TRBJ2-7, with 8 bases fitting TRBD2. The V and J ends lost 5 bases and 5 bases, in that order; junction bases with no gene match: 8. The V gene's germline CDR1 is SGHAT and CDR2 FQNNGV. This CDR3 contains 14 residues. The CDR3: CASSPSGGLHEQYV. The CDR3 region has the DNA TGTGCCAGCAGCCCCTCGGGAGGGCTCCACGAGCAGTACGTC.

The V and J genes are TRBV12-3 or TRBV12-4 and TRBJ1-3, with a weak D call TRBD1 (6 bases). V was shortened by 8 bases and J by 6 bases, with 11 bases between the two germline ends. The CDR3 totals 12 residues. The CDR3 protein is CASYRVENTIYF. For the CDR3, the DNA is TGTGCCAGCTACAGGGTTGAAAACACCATATATTTT.

The CDR3 nucleotides are TGTGCCAGCAGTGGTAGCGGCTACGAGCAGTACTTC. Protein sequence: CASSGSGYEQYF. J is TRBJ2-7 and V is TRBV12-3 or TRBV12-4; possibly TRBD2 for D (6 bases). The CDR3 is 12 residues long. The V gene lost 5 bases and the J gene lost 3 bases, with 8 bases spanning the gap.

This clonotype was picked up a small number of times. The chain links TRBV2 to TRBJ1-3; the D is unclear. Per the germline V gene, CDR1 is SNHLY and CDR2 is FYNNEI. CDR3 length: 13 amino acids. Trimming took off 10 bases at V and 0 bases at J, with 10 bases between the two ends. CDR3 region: CATWAVSGNTIYF. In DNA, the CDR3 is TGTGCCACCTGGGCCGTCTCTGGAAACACCATATATTTT.

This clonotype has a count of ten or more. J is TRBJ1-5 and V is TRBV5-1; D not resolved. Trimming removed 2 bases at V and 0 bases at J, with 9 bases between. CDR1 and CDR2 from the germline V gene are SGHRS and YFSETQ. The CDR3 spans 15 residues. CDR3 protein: CASSFTGNSNQPQHF. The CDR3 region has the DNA TGCGCCAGCAGCTTTACCGGCAATAGCAATCAGCCCCAGCATTTT.

The CDR3 region is CASSHNDRRYYNEQFF. The CDR3 nucleotides read TGTGCCAGCAGCCACAACGACAGAAGGTACTACAATGAGCAGTTCTTC. The V gene is TRBV11-2, the J gene TRBJ2-1; possibly TRBD1 for D (5 bases). The V and J ends lost 5 bases and 3 bases respectively, with 17 bases between them. Looked up from germline, CDR1 is SGHAT and CDR2 is FQNNGV. The CDR3 is 16 amino acids.